The entry below describes one T cell receptor (beta chain). Participant age was roughly 18 to 95 years, and participants resided in about two dozen US areas. Symptom resolution, clearance, or two negative PCRs marked the recovered donors of Cohort 3. Some clones are missing from TCRdb's copy, which holds only in-frame ones; the method was immunoSEQ multiplex PCR. This sample yields over 200,000 clones, of which about 80% are seen a single time; 15% belongs to the top ten. The entry originates in a study of blood T cell repertoires in COVID-19. The sequence derives from a man in his forties who had recovered from COVID-19. Specimen: PBMCs or T cells enriched from blood (not recorded which).

The CDR3 sequence: CASSRGSTQETQYF. The DNA of the CDR3 is TGTGCCAGCAGCCGAGGATCTACCCAAGAGACCCAGTACTTC. The chain has TRBV11-3 and TRBJ2-5; D gene ambiguous. This CDR3 comprises 14 residues. V was shortened by 5 bases and J by 1 base, with 11 bases between the two germline ends. The germline V gene has CDR1 SGHNT and CDR2 YENEEA.